What follows are 20 T cell receptor beta chains derived from one specimen sequenced in a study of cytomegalovirus exposure and HLA in healthy donors. Amplification used 60 Vbeta primers and 13 Jbeta primers. Sequencing used immunoSEQ multiplex PCR; TCRdb keeps in-frame clones, though not all of them. The sample carries 110,000 or so clones, approximately 74% recorded once. Sequencing was carried out using PBMCs. The origin of the receptors is a woman aged 40 to 50 in good health and CMV-seropositive.

The CDR3 reads CASSLFAGGRAVLQFF. CDR3 DNA: TGTGCCAGCAGCTTGTTCGCTGGCGGGAGGGCCGTGCTACAGTTCTTC. V gene TRBV5-6 combines with J gene TRBJ2-1, with TRBD2 matching over 9 bases. This CDR3 region has 16 residues. CDR1 is SGHDT and CDR2 is YYEEEE in the germline V gene. V lost 1 base to trimming and J lost 13 bases; unmatched junction nucleotides: 15.

This clone was detected once. The chain couples TRBV11-1 to TRBJ2-5; 11 bases match TRBD2. The junction had 9 bases not matched to a gene; V was cut back by 2 bases and J by 4 bases. CDR1 is SGHAT and CDR2 is FQDESV in the germline V gene (reference sequence). The CDR3 sequence is 17 residues long. CDR3 loop: CASSLFPSGGPGETQYF. The CDR3 DNA reads TGTGCCAGCAGCTTATTCCCTAGCGGGGGGCCGGGAGAGACCCAGTACTTC.

The rearrangement links TRBV2 to TRBJ2-7; 8 bases are shared with TRBD1. Germline V gene sequence: CDR1 SNHLY, CDR2 FYNNEI. CDR3 length: 13 amino acids. The ends lost 8 bases at V and 3 bases at J; junction bases unmatched: 6. CDR3 nucleotide sequence: TGTGCCAGCGGCACGGACAGGGTCTACGAGCAGTACTTC. As protein: CASGTDRVYEQYF.

V is TRBV5-6 and J is TRBJ1-2; tentatively, D is TRBD1 (6 bases). CDR3 size: 14 residues. V was trimmed by 7 bases and J by 6 bases, leaving 19 bases between them. Germline CDR1 is SGHDT and CDR2 is YYEEEE. As DNA, the CDR3 is TGTGCCAGCTTACTACTACAGGGTGGAAATGGCTACACCTTC. Its protein product is CASLLLQGGNGYTF. Drawing the rest from reference TRBV5-6 and TRBJ1-2, the complete variable domain is DAGVTQSPTHLIKTRGQQVTLRCSPKSGHDTVSWYQQALGQGPQFIFQYYEEEERQRGNFPDRFSGHQFPNYSSELNVNALLLGDSALYLCASLLLQGGNGYTFGSGTRLTVV.

J is TRBJ1-1 and V is TRBV2, with 12 bases lining up with TRBD1. Per germline, CDR1 SNHLY and CDR2 FYNNEI. The junction had 2 bases not matched to a gene; V was cut back by 6 bases and J by 0 bases. This CDR3 comprises 15 residues. The CDR3 is CASSGTGGLNTEAFF. The CDR3 region has the DNA TGTGCCAGCAGCGGGACAGGGGGCTTGAACACTGAAGCTTTCTTT.

The chain couples TRBV4-3 to TRBJ1-6; 8 bases are a match to TRBD1. J gave up 2 bases and V 1 base, and 4 bases lay outside the gene matches. The CDR3 has 17 residues. Germline loops: CDR1 LGHNA, CDR2 YSLEER. The CDR3 coding sequence is TGCGCCAGCAGCCAAGCTGCACAGGGGGCCTATAATTCACCCCTCCACTTT. Amino acid sequence: CASSQAAQGAYNSPLHF.

This clone has a single count. The V gene is TRBV5-6, the J gene TRBJ1-3, with unresolved D. V dropped 4 bases and J dropped 0 bases, with 14 bases sitting between them. This CDR3 is built from 16 residues. Germline V lookup: CDR1 SGHDT, CDR2 YYEEEE. CDR3 protein: CASSLAQAHSGNTIYF. CDR3 coding DNA: TGTGCCAGCAGCCTGGCCCAGGCGCACTCTGGAAACACCATATATTTT.

The chain joins TRBV19 to TRBJ2-4; possibly TRBD2 for D (6 bases). Trimming shortened V by 5 bases and J by 0 bases, and 14 bases separated the two germline ends. Germline lookup yields CDR1 LNHDA and CDR2 SQIVND (reference sequence). The CDR3 totals 16 residues. CDR3 protein: CASSSWGDQAKNIQYF. For the CDR3, the DNA is TGTGCCAGTAGTTCTTGGGGGGATCAAGCCAAAAACATTCAGTACTTC.

DNA of the CDR3: TGTGCCAGCAGCTTGATTGGCAGGGGTGATTTCTACAATGAGCAGTTCTTC. Protein product: CASSLIGRGDFYNEQFF. J is TRBJ2-1 and V is TRBV5-4; perhaps TRBD1 as D (6 bases). Trimming took 1 base from V and 3 from J, leaving 17 bases between them. CDR1 and CDR2 from the germline V gene are SGHNT and YYREEE (reference sequence). The CDR3 covers 17 residues. Variable domain in full (rest from reference TRBV5-4 and TRBJ2-1): ETGVTQSPTHLIKTRGQQVTLRCSSQSGHNTVSWYQQALGQGPQFIFQYYREEENGRGNFPPRFSGLQFPNYSSELNVNALELDDSALYLCASSLIGRGDFYNEQFFGPGTRLTVL.

The chain is built from TRBV29-1 and TRBJ1-5; D not certain. The ends were cut back, 5 bases at V and 3 bases at J, with 8 bases in the middle. The germline gives CDR1 SQVTM, CDR2 ANQGSEA. The CDR3 runs to 12 residues. The CDR3 DNA reads as TGCAGCGTTCAGGCAGCCAATCAGCCCCAGCATTTT. Amino acid sequence: CSVQAANQPQHF. The variable domain in full, with the rest retrieved from reference TRBV29-1 and TRBJ1-5, is SAVISQKPSRDICQRGTSLTIQCQVDSQVTMMFWYRQQPGQSLTLIATANQGSEATYESGFVIDKFPISRPNLTFSTLTVSNMSPEDSSIYLCSVQAANQPQHFGDGTRLSIL.

This clone was seen only a few times. V usage is TRBV2 and J usage is TRBJ1-5; D gene uncertain. This CDR3 is 14 amino acids long. V was pared by 7 bases and J by 0 bases, with 10 bases between. CDR1 SNHLY and CDR2 FYNNEI come from the germline V gene. CDR3: CASTGRDSNQPQHF. Written as DNA, the CDR3 is TGTGCCAGCACCGGACGGGATAGCAATCAGCCCCAGCATTTT.

The J gene is TRBJ2-1, the V gene TRBV27; D is perhaps TRBD1 (6 bases). This CDR3 region has 14 residues. Trimming shortened V by 2 bases and J by 9 bases, and 14 bases separated the two germline ends. From germline, CDR1 is MNHEY and CDR2 SMNVEV (reference sequence). In nucleotides, the CDR3 is TGTGCCAGCAGTTTACCCGACAGGTTGTTTGAGCAGTTCTTC. It encodes CASSLPDRLFEQFF.

J is TRBJ2-1 and V is TRBV5-1, with 7 bases identical to TRBD2. CDR1 and CDR2 from the germline V gene are SGHRS and YFSETQ. The V segment lost 0 bases and the J segment 7 bases; nucleotides outside the gene matches: 1. CDR3 length equals 13 residues. CDR3 residues: CASSLVRENEQFF. The CDR3 DNA reads as TGCGCCAGCAGCTTGGTGCGGGAGAATGAGCAGTTCTTC. Together with reference TRBV5-1 and TRBJ2-1, the CDR3 gives the full variable domain: KAGVTQTPRYLIKTRGQQVTLSCSPISGHRSVSWYQQTPGQGLQFLFEYFSETQRNKGNFPGRFSGRQFSNSRSEMNVSTLELGDSALYLCASSLVRENEQFFGPGTRLTVL.

This clone has a single count. This chain joins TRBV11-2 and TRBJ1-1; 10 bases fit TRBD1. The CDR3 has 13 amino acids. The V and J ends lost 11 bases and 0 bases, in that order; junction bases with no gene match: 3. Germline V gene lookup returns CDR1 SGHAT and CDR2 FQNNGV. CDR3 nucleotide sequence: TGTGCCGGGGGACAGGGGATGAACACTGAAGCTTTCTTT. Translated: CAGGQGMNTEAFF.

The chain employs TRBV7-8 and TRBJ2-2; 12 bases match TRBD2. Germline V gene lookup returns CDR1 SGHVS and CDR2 FQNEAQ. With V trimmed by 4 bases and J by 1 base, 1 base remained unmatched. CDR3 length: 16 amino acids. Written as DNA, the CDR3 is TGTGCCAGCAGCTCGACTAGCGGGGGGAACACCGGGGAGCTGTTTTTT. This codes for CASSSTSGGNTGELFF.

The V call is TRBV5-5, the J call TRBJ2-3, with 8 bases aligning to TRBD1. CDR1 and CDR2 (germline): SGHKS, YYEKEE (reference sequence). V dropped 4 bases and J dropped 1; count of bases not matched to a gene: 5. This CDR3 contains 15 residues. The CDR3 DNA is TGTGCCAGCAGCAGCCCGGGACAGGGCACAGATACGCAGTATTTT. This codes for CASSSPGQGTDTQYF. Full variable domain (rest looked up from reference TRBV5-5 and TRBJ2-3): DAGVTQSPTHLIKTRGQQVTLRCSPISGHKSVSWYQQVLGQGPQFIFQYYEKEERGRGNFPDRFSARQFPNYSSELNVNALLLGDSALYLCASSSPGQGTDTQYFGPGTRLTVL.

The rearrangement uses TRBV10-2 and TRBJ2-3, with 8 bases aligning to TRBD2. CDR1 is WSHSY, CDR2 SAAADI, per germline. V lost 0 bases, J lost 1 base, and 6 bases stayed unmatched. The CDR3 is 17 residues long. The CDR3 loop is CASSESLQRGRTDTQYF. CDR3 coding DNA: TGCGCCAGCAGTGAGTCGCTCCAGCGGGGGCGCACAGATACGCAGTATTTT.

The chain joins TRBV5-1 to TRBJ2-7; 12 bases agree with TRBD2. The ends lost 0 bases at V and 7 bases at J; junction bases unmatched: 5. CDR1 SGHRS and CDR2 YFSETQ come from the germline V gene. This CDR3 spans 15 amino acids. In DNA form, the CDR3 reads TGCGCCAGCAGCTTGGGACTAGCGGGAGCGAGGGAGCAGTACTTC. Translated: CASSLGLAGAREQYF.

CDR3: CASSSRDRVGEQFF. Written as DNA, the CDR3 is TGCGCCAGCAGCTCCCGGGACAGGGTGGGTGAGCAGTTCTTC. The chain is built from TRBV5-1 and TRBJ2-1; 9 bases match TRBD1. Germline V gene data show CDR1 as SGHRS and CDR2 as YFSETQ. The trim removed 3 bases at V and 9 bases at J, leaving 7 bases unmatched. The CDR3 length is 14 residues.

This chain connects TRBV5-6 to TRBJ2-6; a possible D gene is TRBD1 (5 bases). The ends were cut back, 8 bases at V and 5 bases at J, with 8 bases in the middle. Germline loops: CDR1 SGHDT, CDR2 YYEEEE. CDR3 length: 12 amino acids. CDR3 nucleotide sequence: TGTGCCAGTACAGGACGGGCCAACGTCCTGACTTTC. Its translation is CASTGRANVLTF.